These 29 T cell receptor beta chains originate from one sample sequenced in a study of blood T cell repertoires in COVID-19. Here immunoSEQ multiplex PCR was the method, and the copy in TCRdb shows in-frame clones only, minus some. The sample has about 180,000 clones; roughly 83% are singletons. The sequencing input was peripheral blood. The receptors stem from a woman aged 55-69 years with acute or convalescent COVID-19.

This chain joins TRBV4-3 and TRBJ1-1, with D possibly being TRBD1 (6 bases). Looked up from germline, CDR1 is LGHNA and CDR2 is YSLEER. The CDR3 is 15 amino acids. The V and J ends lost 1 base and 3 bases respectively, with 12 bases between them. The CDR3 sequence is CASSQATGRDTEAFF. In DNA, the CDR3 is TGCGCCAGCAGCCAAGCGACAGGCCGAGACACTGAAGCTTTCTTT.

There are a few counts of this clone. In nucleotides, the CDR3 is TGTGCCAGCAGCGGACGGGCGAACACCGGGGAGCTGTTTTTT. Its protein product is CASSGRANTGELFF. The chain joins TRBV9 to TRBJ2-2, with D unclear. V was trimmed by 3 bases and J by 0 bases, leaving 6 bases between them. The CDR3 extends over 14 amino acids. Germline V gene lookup returns CDR1 SGDLS and CDR2 YYNGEE.

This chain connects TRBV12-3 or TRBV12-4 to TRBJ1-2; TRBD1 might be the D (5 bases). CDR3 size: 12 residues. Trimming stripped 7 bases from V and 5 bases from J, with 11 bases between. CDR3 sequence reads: CASTNDRYGYTF. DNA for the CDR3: TGTGCCAGCACCAATGACAGATATGGCTACACCTTC.

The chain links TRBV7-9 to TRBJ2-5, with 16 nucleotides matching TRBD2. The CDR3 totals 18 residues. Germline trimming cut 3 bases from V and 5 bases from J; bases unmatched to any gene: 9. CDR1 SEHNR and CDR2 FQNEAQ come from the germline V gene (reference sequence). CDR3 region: CASSLTGLAGGPGETQYF. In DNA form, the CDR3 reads TGTGCCAGCAGCTTGACGGGACTAGCGGGGGGGCCTGGTGAGACCCAGTACTTC.

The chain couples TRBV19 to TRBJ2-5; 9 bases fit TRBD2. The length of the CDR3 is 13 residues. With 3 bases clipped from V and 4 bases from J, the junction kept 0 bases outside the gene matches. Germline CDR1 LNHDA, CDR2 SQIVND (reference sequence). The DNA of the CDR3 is TGTGCCAGTAGTATGACTAGCGGAGAGACCCAGTACTTC. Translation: CASSMTSGETQYF.

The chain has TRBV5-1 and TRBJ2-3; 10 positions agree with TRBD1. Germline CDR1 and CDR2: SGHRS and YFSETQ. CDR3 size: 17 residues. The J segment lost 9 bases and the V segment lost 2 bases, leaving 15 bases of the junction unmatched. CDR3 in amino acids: CASSFSLRDRGAPTQYF. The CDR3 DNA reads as TGCGCCAGCAGCTTCAGTCTCAGGGACAGGGGAGCCCCAACGCAGTATTTT.

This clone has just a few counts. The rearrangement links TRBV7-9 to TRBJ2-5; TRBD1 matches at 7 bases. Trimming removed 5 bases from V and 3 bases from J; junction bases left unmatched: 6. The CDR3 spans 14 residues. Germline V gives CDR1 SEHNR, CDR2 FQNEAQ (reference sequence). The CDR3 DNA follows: TGTGCCAGCAGCCGAGACAGGGCCAAAGAGACCCAGTACTTC. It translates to CASSRDRAKETQYF.

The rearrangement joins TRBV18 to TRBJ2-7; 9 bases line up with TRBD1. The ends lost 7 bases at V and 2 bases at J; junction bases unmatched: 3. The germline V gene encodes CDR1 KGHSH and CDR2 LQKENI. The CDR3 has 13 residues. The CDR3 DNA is TGTGCCAGCTGGGACAGGGAGGCCTACGAGCAGTACTTC. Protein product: CASWDREAYEQYF.

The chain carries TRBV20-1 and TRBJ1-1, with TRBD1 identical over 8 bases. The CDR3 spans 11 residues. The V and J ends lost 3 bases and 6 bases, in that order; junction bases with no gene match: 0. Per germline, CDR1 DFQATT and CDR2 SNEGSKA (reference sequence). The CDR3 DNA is TGCAGTGCTAGGACAGGGGCTGAAGCTTTCTTT. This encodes CSARTGAEAFF.

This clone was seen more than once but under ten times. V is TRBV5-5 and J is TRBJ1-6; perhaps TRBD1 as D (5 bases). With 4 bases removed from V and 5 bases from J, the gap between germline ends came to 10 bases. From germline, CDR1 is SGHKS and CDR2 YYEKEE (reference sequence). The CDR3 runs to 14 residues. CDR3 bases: TGTGCCAGCAGCAAGGACACTGATAATTCACCCCTCCACTTT. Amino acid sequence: CASSKDTDNSPLHF.

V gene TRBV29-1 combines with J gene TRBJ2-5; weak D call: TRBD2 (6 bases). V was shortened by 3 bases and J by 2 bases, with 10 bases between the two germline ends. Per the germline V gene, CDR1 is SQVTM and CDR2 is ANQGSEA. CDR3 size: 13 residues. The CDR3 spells CSVDRGRQETQYF. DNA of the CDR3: TGCAGCGTTGACCGGGGGAGGCAAGAGACCCAGTACTTC.

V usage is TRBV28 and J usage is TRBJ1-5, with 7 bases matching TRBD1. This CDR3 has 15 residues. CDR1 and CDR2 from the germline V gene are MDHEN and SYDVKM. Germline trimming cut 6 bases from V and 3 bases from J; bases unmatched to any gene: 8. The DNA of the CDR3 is TGTGCCAGCAGCCAGGGGGACAGCGTCAATCAGCCCCAGCATTTT. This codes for CASSQGDSVNQPQHF.

CDR3 sequence: CASSLGPLYNEQFF. The CDR3 DNA reads TGTGCCAGCAGCTTAGGTCCCCTCTACAATGAGCAGTTCTTC. The chain is built from TRBV11-3 and TRBJ2-1; D is undetermined. CDR3 length: 14 residues. Trimming stripped 1 base from V and 3 bases from J, with 7 bases between. Looked up from germline, CDR1 is SGHNT and CDR2 is YENEEA.

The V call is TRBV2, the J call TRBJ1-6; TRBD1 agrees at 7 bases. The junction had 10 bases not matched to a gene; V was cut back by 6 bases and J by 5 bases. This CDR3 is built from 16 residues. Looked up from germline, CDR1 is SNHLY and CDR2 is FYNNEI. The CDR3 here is CASRPRQGQNNSPLHF. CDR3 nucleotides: TGTGCCAGCAGACCTAGACAGGGTCAGAATAATTCACCCCTCCACTTT.

In DNA, the CDR3 is TGTGCCAGCAGTCCCTTGGGGCCGAACACTGAAGCTTTCTTT. This encodes CASSPLGPNTEAFF. The rearrangement joins TRBV28 to TRBJ1-1; possible D gene TRBD1, 5 bases. Germline loops: CDR1 MDHEN, CDR2 SYDVKM. The CDR3 runs to 14 residues. V lost 5 bases and J 1 base, leaving 11 bases between the germline ends.

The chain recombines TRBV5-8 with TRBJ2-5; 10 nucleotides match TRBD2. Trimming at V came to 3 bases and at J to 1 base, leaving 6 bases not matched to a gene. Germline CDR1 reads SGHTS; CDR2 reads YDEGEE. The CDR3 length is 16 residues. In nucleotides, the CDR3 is TGTGCCAGCAGCTCGGCCGTAGCGGGGGGCCAAGAGACCCAGTACTTC. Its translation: CASSSAVAGGQETQYF.

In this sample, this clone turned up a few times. Written as DNA, the CDR3 is TGTGCCAGCAGCGACCCCGAGGGAGGGGCTGGCTACACCTTC. It yields the protein CASSDPEGGAGYTF. The V call is TRBV7-8, the J call TRBJ1-2; maybe TRBD1 (5 bases). Looked up from germline, CDR1 is SGHVS and CDR2 is FQNEAQ. There are 14 residues in the CDR3. V lost 5 bases, J lost 7 bases, and 17 bases lay in between.

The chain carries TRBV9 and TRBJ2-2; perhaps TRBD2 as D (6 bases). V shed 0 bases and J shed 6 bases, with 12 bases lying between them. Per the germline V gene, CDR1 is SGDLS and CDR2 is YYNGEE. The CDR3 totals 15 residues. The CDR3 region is CASSVVGGVAGELFF. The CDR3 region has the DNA TGTGCCAGCAGCGTAGTAGGAGGGGTGGCCGGGGAGCTGTTTTTT.

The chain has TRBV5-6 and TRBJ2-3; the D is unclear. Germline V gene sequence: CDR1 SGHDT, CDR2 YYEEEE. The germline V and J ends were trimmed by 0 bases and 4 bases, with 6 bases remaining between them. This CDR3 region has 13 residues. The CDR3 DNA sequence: TGTGCCAGCAGCTTGGGTCCCGCAGATACGCAGTATTTT. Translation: CASSLGPADTQYF.

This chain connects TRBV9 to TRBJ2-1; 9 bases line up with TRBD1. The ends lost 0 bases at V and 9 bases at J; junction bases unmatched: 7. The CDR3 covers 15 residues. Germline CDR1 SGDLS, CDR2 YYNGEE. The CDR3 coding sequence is TGTGCCAGCAGCGTAGCCGACAGGGGGGCGAGTGAGCAGTTCTTC. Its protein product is CASSVADRGASEQFF.

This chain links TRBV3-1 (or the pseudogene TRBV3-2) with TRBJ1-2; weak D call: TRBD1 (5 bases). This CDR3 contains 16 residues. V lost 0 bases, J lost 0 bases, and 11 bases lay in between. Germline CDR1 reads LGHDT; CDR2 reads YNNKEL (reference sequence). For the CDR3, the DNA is TGTGCCAGCAGCCAAGACTGGACACGCTCTAACTATGGCTACACCTTC. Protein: CASSQDWTRSNYGYTF.

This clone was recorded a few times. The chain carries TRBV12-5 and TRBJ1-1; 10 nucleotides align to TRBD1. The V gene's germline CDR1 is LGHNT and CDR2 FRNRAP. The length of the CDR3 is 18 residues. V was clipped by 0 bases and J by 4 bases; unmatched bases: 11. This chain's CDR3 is CASGLVAGTGDRATEAFF. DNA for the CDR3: TGTGCTAGTGGTTTGGTGGCCGGGACAGGGGATCGGGCCACTGAAGCTTTCTTT.

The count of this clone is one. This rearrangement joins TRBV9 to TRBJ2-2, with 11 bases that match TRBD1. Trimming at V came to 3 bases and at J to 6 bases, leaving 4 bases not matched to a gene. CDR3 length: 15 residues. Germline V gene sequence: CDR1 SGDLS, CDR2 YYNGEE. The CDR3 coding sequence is TGTGCCAGCAGCGATCGGACAGGGGGCCCCGGGGAGCTGTTTTTT. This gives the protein CASSDRTGGPGELFF.

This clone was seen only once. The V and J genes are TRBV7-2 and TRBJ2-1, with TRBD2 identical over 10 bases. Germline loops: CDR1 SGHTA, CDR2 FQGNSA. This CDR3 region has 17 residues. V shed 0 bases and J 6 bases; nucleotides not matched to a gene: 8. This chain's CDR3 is CASSLASQRGGTNEQFF. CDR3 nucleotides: TGTGCCAGCAGCTTAGCCTCCCAGCGGGGGGGCACCAATGAGCAGTTCTTC.

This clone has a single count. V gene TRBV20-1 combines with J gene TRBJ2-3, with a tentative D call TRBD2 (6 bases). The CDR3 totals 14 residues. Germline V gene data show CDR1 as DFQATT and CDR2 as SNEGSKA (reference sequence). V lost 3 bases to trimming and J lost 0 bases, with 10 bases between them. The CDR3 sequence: CSASHGGSTDTQYF. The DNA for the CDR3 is TGCAGTGCTAGTCACGGGGGTAGCACAGATACGCAGTATTTT.

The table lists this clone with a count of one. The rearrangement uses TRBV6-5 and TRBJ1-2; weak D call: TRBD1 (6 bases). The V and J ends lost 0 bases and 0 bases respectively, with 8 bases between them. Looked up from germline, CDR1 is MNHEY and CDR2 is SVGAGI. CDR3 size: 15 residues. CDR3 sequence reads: CASSYSQGANYGYTF. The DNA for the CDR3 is TGTGCCAGCAGTTACTCACAGGGAGCTAACTATGGCTACACCTTC.

CDR3 protein: CAWTTSGDGYTF. The CDR3 bases are TGTGCCTGGACCACAAGTGGAGATGGCTACACCTTC. The gene calls are TRBV30 and TRBJ1-2; D not resolved. The CDR3 contains 12 residues. Germline CDR1 reads GTSNPN; CDR2 reads SVGIG (reference sequence). Between the trimmed V and J ends, which lost 4 bases and 6 bases, there was a span of 12 bases.

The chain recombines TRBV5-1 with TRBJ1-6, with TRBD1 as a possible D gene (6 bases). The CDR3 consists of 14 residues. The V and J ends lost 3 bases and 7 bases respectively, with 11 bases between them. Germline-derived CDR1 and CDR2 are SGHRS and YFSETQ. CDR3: CASSSQGPNSPLHF. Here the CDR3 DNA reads TGCGCCAGCAGCTCACAGGGACCCAATTCACCCCTCCACTTT.

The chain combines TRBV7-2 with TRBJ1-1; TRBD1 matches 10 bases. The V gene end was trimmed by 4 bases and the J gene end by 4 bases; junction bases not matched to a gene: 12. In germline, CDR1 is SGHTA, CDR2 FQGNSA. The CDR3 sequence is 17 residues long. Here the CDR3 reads CASSSQTGGARFTEAFF. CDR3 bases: TGTGCCAGCAGCTCTCAGACAGGGGGCGCACGGTTCACTGAAGCTTTCTTT.